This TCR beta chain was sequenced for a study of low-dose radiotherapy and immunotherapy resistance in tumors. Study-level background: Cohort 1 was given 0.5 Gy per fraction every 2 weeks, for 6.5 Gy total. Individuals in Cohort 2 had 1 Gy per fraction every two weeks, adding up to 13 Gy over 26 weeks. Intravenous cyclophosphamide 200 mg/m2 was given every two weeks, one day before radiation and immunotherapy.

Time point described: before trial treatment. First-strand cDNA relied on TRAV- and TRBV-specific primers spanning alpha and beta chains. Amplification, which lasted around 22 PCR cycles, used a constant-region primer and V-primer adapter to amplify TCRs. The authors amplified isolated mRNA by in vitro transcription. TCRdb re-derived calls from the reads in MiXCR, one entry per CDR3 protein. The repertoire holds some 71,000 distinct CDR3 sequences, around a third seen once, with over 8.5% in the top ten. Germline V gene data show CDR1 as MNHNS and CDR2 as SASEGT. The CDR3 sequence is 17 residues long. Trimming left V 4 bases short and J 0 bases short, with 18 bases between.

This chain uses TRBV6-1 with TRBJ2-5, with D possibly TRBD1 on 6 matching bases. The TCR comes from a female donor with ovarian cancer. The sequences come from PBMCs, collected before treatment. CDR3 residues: CASSVRATTGHQETQYF. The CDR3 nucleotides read TGTGCCAGCAGTGTCCGGGCAACTACAGGGCACCAAGAGACCCAGTACTTC.